The clone carrying this T cell receptor (beta chain) is medium-sized. Its antigen is unknown. Time point in this sample: sample taken at primary tumor resection. Unsorted tumor, nontumor lung tissue or cryopreserved PBMC supplied the whole RNA. These data are taken from a study of spatial heterogeneity in lung cancer. TCRdb re-analysed the 5' RACE reads in MiXCR, keeping a single row per CDR3 protein. The table shows approximately 820 distinct CDR3 sequences, with over 5.5% occurring only once. Germline trimming cut 6 bases from V and 5 bases from J; bases unmatched to any gene: 8. This CDR3 spans 14 amino acids. CDR1 and CDR2 (germline): SGDLS, YYNGEE. Study findings and constraints: Tumor mutation count correlated with how many alpha and beta TCRs expanded intratumorally.

The TCR sequence derives from a male donor with early-stage non-small cell lung cancer. The sequenced sample was lung tumor tissue, obtained at surgery. The genes are TRBV9 and TRBJ1-1; 9 nucleotides align to TRBD1. CDR3 DNA: TGTGCCAGCACCCCGACAGGGGGAGAGACTGAAGCTTTCTTT. This codes for CASTPTGGETEAFF. The whole variable domain, filled in from reference TRBV9 and TRBJ1-1, reads DSGVTQTPKHLITATGQRVTLRCSPRSGDLSVYWYQQSLDQGLQFLIQYYNGEERAKGNILERFSAQQFPDLHSELNLSSLELGDSALYFCASTPTGGETEAFFGQGTRLTVV.